Listed below are T cell receptor beta chains from one sample, sequenced in a study of memory CD4+ T cells and cytomegalovirus serostatus. Libraries were prepared by immunoSEQ multiplex PCR; TCRdb keeps only in-frame clonotypes and omits some of them. The sample records around 88,000 clones, 80% being singletons. The sample was memory CD4+ T cells from blood. The source is an adult in good health and CMV-seropositive. CDR3s include the opening cysteine and the closing phenylalanine or tryptophan. The order of the fields is clone size, V gene, D gene, J gene, CDR3 DNA, CDR3 protein. A D gene is named only where the DNA matches it firmly. Expanded clones get a size class; other rows say once, few or many, or leave the size out.

abundance: .; v_gene: TRBV15; d_gene: .; j_gene: TRBJ2-2; CDR3nt: TGTGCCACCAGCACCACGACCGGGCCCTCCGGGGAGCTGTTTTTT; CDR3aa: CATSTTTGPSGELFF
abundance: .; v_gene: TRBV7-2; d_gene: TRBD1; j_gene: TRBJ2-1; CDR3nt: TGTGCCAGCAGCTTGTCACAGGGGGTCTACAATGAGCAGTTCTTC; CDR3aa: CASSLSQGVYNEQFF
abundance: .; v_gene: TRBV19; d_gene: .; j_gene: TRBJ2-1; CDR3nt: TGTGCCAGTAGTATAGCGGGAGCGGACAATGAGCAGTTCTTC; CDR3aa: CASSIAGADNEQFF
abundance: .; v_gene: TRBV7-3; d_gene: .; j_gene: TRBJ2-1; CDR3nt: TGTGCCAGCAGCTTTACGGAATACAATGAGCAGTTCTTC; CDR3aa: CASSFTEYNEQFF
abundance: .; v_gene: TRBV6-5; d_gene: .; j_gene: TRBJ2-7; CDR3nt: TGTGCCAGCAGCATAGACAGCTACGAGCAGTACTTC; CDR3aa: CASSIDSYEQYF
abundance: once; v_gene: TRBV11-2; d_gene: .; j_gene: TRBJ2-1; CDR3nt: TGTGCCAGCAGCCCCACGACAGTCTACAATGAGCAGTTCTTC; CDR3aa: CASSPTTVYNEQFF
abundance: .; v_gene: TRBV28; d_gene: .; j_gene: TRBJ1-2; CDR3nt: TGTGCCAGCAGTTACTCAGGGGCAGGGGCTACCTATGGCTACACCTTC; CDR3aa: CASSYSGAGATYGYTF
abundance: once; v_gene: TRBV5-1; d_gene: .; j_gene: TRBJ2-1; CDR3nt: TGCGCCAGCAGTTTCAGGAATGAGCAGTTCTTC; CDR3aa: CASSFRNEQFF
abundance: .; v_gene: TRBV2; d_gene: TRBD1; j_gene: TRBJ2-3; CDR3nt: TGTGCCAGCACCCGGGACAGGGGAGATACGCAGTATTTT; CDR3aa: CASTRDRGDTQYF
abundance: .; v_gene: TRBV10-3; d_gene: .; j_gene: TRBJ2-6; CDR3nt: TGTGCCATCAGGGGGACGGTCTCTGGGGCCAACGTCCTGACTTTC; CDR3aa: CAIRGTVSGANVLTF
abundance: .; v_gene: TRBV5-1; d_gene: .; j_gene: TRBJ1-1; CDR3nt: TGCGCCAGCAGCCCGAGGGCGGGGGGCACGGGCGCTTTCTTT; CDR3aa: CASSPRAGGTGAFF
abundance: few; v_gene: TRBV2; d_gene: TRBD1; j_gene: TRBJ2-4; CDR3nt: TGTGCCAGCGGGGGAGACAGGGTAGCGTACTTC; CDR3aa: CASGGDRVAYF
abundance: .; v_gene: TRBV15; d_gene: TRBD1; j_gene: TRBJ2-5; CDR3nt: TGTGCCACCAGCCCTGATCGGTACAGGGGGGAGACCCAGTACTTC; CDR3aa: CATSPDRYRGETQYF
abundance: .; v_gene: TRBV10-1; d_gene: TRBD1; j_gene: TRBJ2-3; CDR3nt: TGCGCCAGCAGGTCTCCGGGACAGGGAACGGGCACAGATACGCAGTATTTT; CDR3aa: CASRSPGQGTGTDTQYF
abundance: .; v_gene: TRBV11-3; d_gene: .; j_gene: TRBJ2-1; CDR3nt: TGTGCCAGCAGCTTAGTTAGGGGCAATGAGCAGTTCTTC; CDR3aa: CASSLVRGNEQFF
abundance: few; v_gene: TRBV29-1; d_gene: TRBD1; j_gene: TRBJ2-1; CDR3nt: TGCAGCGGAAGGGACAGTGCCTCCTACAATGAGCAGTTCTTC; CDR3aa: CSGRDSASYNEQFF
abundance: .; v_gene: TRBV6-6; d_gene: TRBD2; j_gene: TRBJ2-1; CDR3nt: TGTGCCAGCAGTAACCCTCTAGCGGGAGTAGTGAATGAGCAGTTCTTC; CDR3aa: CASSNPLAGVVNEQFF
abundance: .; v_gene: TRBV28; d_gene: TRBD1; j_gene: TRBJ1-2; CDR3nt: TGTGCCAGCAGTTTATCAGGGGGCGTCAACTATGGCTACACCTTC; CDR3aa: CASSLSGGVNYGYTF
abundance: .; v_gene: TRBV4-1; d_gene: TRBD2; j_gene: TRBJ2-2; CDR3nt: TGCGCCAGCAGCCAAGGGCTAGCGGCCCGCACCGGGGAGCTGTTTTTT; CDR3aa: CASSQGLAARTGELFF
abundance: .; v_gene: TRBV5-1; d_gene: .; j_gene: TRBJ1-2; CDR3nt: TGCGCCAGCAGCTTGGGGTTTGGGAACTATGGCTACACCTTC; CDR3aa: CASSLGFGNYGYTF
abundance: .; v_gene: TRBV5-1; d_gene: .; j_gene: TRBJ1-1; CDR3nt: TGCGCCAGCAGCTTGGACAGTATGAACACTGAAGCTTTCTTT; CDR3aa: CASSLDSMNTEAFF
abundance: .; v_gene: TRBV10-3; d_gene: TRBD1; j_gene: TRBJ1-1; CDR3nt: TGTGCCATCAGTGAGTCTGGGACAGTCGCTCTAAAAGCTTTCTTT; CDR3aa: CAISESGTVALKAFF
abundance: .; v_gene: TRBV7-2; d_gene: TRBD1; j_gene: TRBJ1-2; CDR3nt: TGTGCCAGCACACAGGGGTCCTACTATGGCTACACCTTC; CDR3aa: CASTQGSYYGYTF
abundance: .; v_gene: TRBV10-1; d_gene: TRBD1; j_gene: TRBJ1-4; CDR3nt: TGCGCCAGCAGTGAGTCGACTGGCAGGGGGCAGGAAAAACTGTTTTTT; CDR3aa: CASSESTGRGQEKLFF
abundance: .; v_gene: TRBV5-8; d_gene: TRBD1; j_gene: TRBJ2-7; CDR3nt: TGTGCCAGCAGCTCGAACCGGGACAGGACCTACGAGCAGTACTTC; CDR3aa: CASSSNRDRTYEQYF
abundance: many; v_gene: TRBV27; d_gene: .; j_gene: TRBJ2-2; CDR3nt: TGTGCCAGCAGTTTATCCCCGGAGACAGCGGAAAACACCGGGGAGCTGTTTTTT; CDR3aa: CASSLSPETAENTGELFF
abundance: .; v_gene: TRBV5-6; d_gene: .; j_gene: TRBJ1-5; CDR3nt: TGTGCCAGCAGCTCCCGACAGTCCAATCAGCCCCAGCATTTT; CDR3aa: CASSSRQSNQPQHF
abundance: .; v_gene: TRBV4-3; d_gene: .; j_gene: TRBJ1-5; CDR3nt: TGCGCCAGCAGCCAAGATTATGGGTTCCGTCAGCCCCAGCATTTT; CDR3aa: CASSQDYGFRQPQHF
abundance: .; v_gene: TRBV5-4; d_gene: .; j_gene: TRBJ2-3; CDR3nt: TGTGCCAGCAGCTTGGGTAGCGGCCCTAGCACAGATACGCAGTATTTT; CDR3aa: CASSLGSGPSTDTQYF